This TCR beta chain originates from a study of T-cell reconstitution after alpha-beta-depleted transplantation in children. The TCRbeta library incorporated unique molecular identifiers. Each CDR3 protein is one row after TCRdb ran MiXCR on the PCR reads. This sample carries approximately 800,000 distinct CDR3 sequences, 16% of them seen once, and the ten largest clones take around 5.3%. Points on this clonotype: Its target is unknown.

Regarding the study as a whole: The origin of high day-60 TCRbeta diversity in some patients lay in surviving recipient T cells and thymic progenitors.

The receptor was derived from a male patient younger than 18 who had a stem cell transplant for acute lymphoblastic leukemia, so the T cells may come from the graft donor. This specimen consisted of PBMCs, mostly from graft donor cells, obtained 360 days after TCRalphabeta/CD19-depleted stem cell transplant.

DNA for the CDR3: TGTGCCAGCACCAACAGGATCCGAGAAGAGACCCAGTACTTC. This translates into CASTNRIREETQYF. The chain combines TRBV25-1 with TRBJ2-5; possible D gene TRBD1, 5 bases. Per germline, CDR1 MGHDK and CDR2 SYGVNS. This CDR3 contains 14 residues. The germline V and J ends were trimmed by 7 bases and 3 bases, with 15 bases remaining between them.